Listed below are T cell receptor beta chains from one sample, sequenced in a study of OX40 agonist ivuxolimab in advanced cancers. Assay used: immunoSEQ multiplex PCR; TCRdb lists only in-frame clones, some missing. The table includes about 110,000 clones, under 95% detected once. The source material was CD4+ or CD8+ T cells sorted from blood, sampled in a trial of the OX40 agonist ivuxolimab. The receptors here all came from an adult with an advanced solid tumor such as melanoma, head and neck, liver or kidney cancer. The CDR3 runs from the conserved cysteine through the conserved F or W. D genes are given only for firm matches. Clone size, where shown, is once, few, many, or a class for clones that have expanded.

>-|TRBV6-1|12|TRBJ2-1|-
CASRDSGSEQFF
TGTGCCAGCAGGGATTCAGGGAGTGAGCAGTTCTTC
>-|TRBV6-1|13|TRBJ1-5|-
CASIRDLWEPQHF
TGTGCCAGCATCAGAGACCTCTGGGAGCCCCAGCATTTT
>-|TRBV19|15|TRBJ2-1|TRBD2
CASSMAGDFYNEQFF
TGTGCCAGTAGTATGGCGGGAGATTTCTACAATGAGCAGTTCTTC
>-|TRBV5-5|13|TRBJ1-1|-
CASRWGLNTEAFF
TGTGCCAGCAGATGGGGTTTGAACACTGAAGCTTTCTTT
>-|TRBV19|15|TRBJ2-5|-
CASSMVAGYQETQYF
TGTGCCAGTAGTATGGTCGCCGGGTACCAAGAGACCCAGTACTTC
>-|TRBV5-1|16|TRBJ1-4|TRBD1
CASSSQGAGANEKLFF
TGCGCCAGCAGCTCCCAGGGGGCCGGGGCTAATGAAAAACTGTTTTTT
>-|TRBV18|16|TRBJ1-1|-
CASSPPIGGGRTEAFF
TGTGCCAGCTCACCACCGATTGGGGGGGGACGGACTGAAGCTTTCTTT
>-|TRBV15|16|TRBJ2-7|TRBD1
CATSRGLDRAIYEQYF
TGTGCCACCAGCAGGGGCCTCGACAGGGCAATCTACGAGCAGTACTTC
>-|TRBV5-8|14|TRBJ2-7|-
CASSLVSLAYEQYF
TGTGCCAGCAGCTTGGTGTCATTGGCCTACGAGCAGTACTTC
>-|TRBV11-2|16|TRBJ2-7|-
CASSQGEAANSYEQYF
TGTGCCAGCAGCCAAGGGGAAGCGGCAAACTCCTACGAGCAGTACTTC
>-|TRBV30|12|TRBJ2-5|TRBD2
CASWTSRETQYF
TGTGCCTCCTGGACTAGCAGGGAGACCCAGTACTTC
>-|TRBV11-2|13|TRBJ1-4|-
CASSLRVYEKLFF
TGTGCCAGCAGCCTCAGGGTTTACGAAAAACTGTTTTTT
>-|TRBV21-1|18|TRBJ2-7|-
CATGGTGSCSRSSYEQYF
TGTGCCACCGGGGGGACAGGTTCTTGTTCTCGATCCTCCTACGAGCAGTACTTC
>-|TRBV30|15|TRBJ2-6|-
CAWTGPSSGANVLTF
TGTGCCTGGACAGGGCCTTCCTCTGGGGCCAACGTCCTGACTTTC
>-|TRBV2|16|TRBJ2-3|TRBD2
CASKGPGLADTDTQYF
TGTGCCAGCAAAGGCCCGGGACTAGCGGACACAGATACGCAGTATTTT
>-|TRBV9|17|TRBJ1-6|TRBD1
CASSVSGTGGADSPLHF
TGTGCCAGCAGCGTTTCCGGGACAGGGGGTGCGGATTCACCCCTCCACTTT
>-|TRBV6-5|15|TRBJ2-7|-
CASSYSRSSSYEQYF
TGTGCCAGCAGTTACTCCAGGTCCTCGTCCTACGAGCAGTACTTC
>-|TRBV6-9|14|TRBJ2-1|-
CASSYRLGLNEQFF
TGTGCCAGCAGTTACAGGTTGGGCCTCAATGAGCAGTTCTTC
>-|TRBV18|16|TRBJ1-2|-
CASSPQGNDGGNGYTF
TGTGCCAGCTCACCCCAAGGGAATGACGGGGGCAATGGCTACACCTTC
>-|TRBV7-9|12|TRBJ1-5|-
CASSSTGGPQHF
TGTGCCAGCAGCTCCACGGGGGGGCCCCAGCATTTT
>few|TRBV2|13|TRBJ1-2|-
CASSDGFDYGYTF
TGTGCCAGCAGTGATGGGTTCGACTATGGCTACACCTTC
>-|TRBV6-5|14|TRBJ2-7|-
CASSPGGRAYEQYF
TGTGCCAGCAGTCCGGGGGGCAGGGCCTACGAGCAGTACTTC
>-|TRBV6-5|16|TRBJ1-6|-
CASSFPRGVGSSPLHF
TGTGCCAGCAGTTTTCCCCGCGGGGTTGGTAGTTCACCCCTCCACTTT
>-|TRBV27|17|TRBJ2-2|-
CASSSTPPRKNTGELFF
TGTGCCAGCAGTTCTACCCCGCCCCGGAAGAACACCGGGGAGCTGTTTTTT
>-|TRBV7-3|22|TRBJ2-2|TRBD2
CASSYSLVLSPPAGEQDGELFF
TGTGCCAGCAGCTACAGCCTAGTGCTTAGCCCCCCCGCGGGGGAACAGGACGGGGAGCTGTTTTTT
>once|TRBV9|15|TRBJ1-1|-
CASSSKDSMNTEAFF
TGTGCCAGCAGCTCAAAGGACAGCATGAACACTGAAGCTTTCTTT
>-|TRBV9|14|TRBJ1-1|-
CASSVGPLNTEAFF
TGTGCCAGCAGCGTGGGACCGTTGAACACTGAAGCTTTCTTT
>-|TRBV5-4|13|TRBJ2-5|TRBD1
CASSATGDETQYF
TGTGCCAGCAGCGCGACAGGGGACGAGACCCAGTACTTC
>-|TRBV6-4|13|TRBJ1-6|-
CASSEFGGSPLHF
TGTGCCAGCAGTGAGTTCGGGGGATCACCCCTCCACTTT
>-|TRBV2|13|TRBJ2-7|-
CASILDPNYEQYF
TGTGCCAGCATCTTAGATCCCAACTACGAGCAGTACTTC
>once|TRBV5-1|14|TRBJ2-7|TRBD1
CASSPGTGGNEQYF
TGCGCCAGCAGCCCCGGGACAGGGGGCAACGAGCAGTACTTC
>few|TRBV6-6|13|TRBJ1-5|-
CASWGGQGQPQHF
TGTGCCAGCTGGGGGGGGCAAGGTCAGCCCCAGCATTTT
>-|TRBV30|14|TRBJ1-6|-
CAWSVRGKGSPLHF
TGTGCCTGGAGTGTACGGGGAAAAGGGTCACCCCTCCACTTT
>-|TRBV5-6|14|TRBJ1-5|-
CASPPGGCNQPQHF
TGTGCCTCCCCCCCGGGGGGGTGCAATCAGCCCCAGCATTTT
>-|TRBV18|11|TRBJ2-5|-
CASSLEETQYF
TGTGCCAGCTCACTGGAGGAGACCCAGTACTTC
>-|TRBV14|15|TRBJ1-2|-
CASSQGRKQHYGYTF
TGTGCCAGCAGCCAAGGACGGAAACAGCACTATGGCTACACCTTC
>-|TRBV30|16|TRBJ1-5|-
CAWSAPAGRSNQPQHF
TGTGCCTGGAGCGCTCCCGCGGGGAGAAGCAATCAGCCCCAGCATTTT
>-|TRBV5-1|14|TRBJ2-7|TRBD1
CASSFMGQGDEQYF
TGCGCCAGCAGCTTTATGGGACAGGGCGACGAGCAGTACTTC
>once|TRBV19|13|TRBJ2-3|-
CASSIGRADTQYF
TGTGCCAGTAGTATCGGAAGGGCAGATACGCAGTATTTT
>-|TRBV7-2|14|TRBJ1-4|-
CASSPTATNEKLFF
TGTGCCAGCAGCCCCACTGCAACTAATGAAAAACTGTTTTTT
>-|TRBV6-1|13|TRBJ2-7|-
CASTKTQTWEQYF
TGTGCCAGCACCAAGACCCAAACTTGGGAGCAGTACTTC
>-|TRBV6-6|12|TRBJ2-7|-
CASSYLVYEQYF
TGTGCCAGCAGTTACTTGGTCTACGAGCAGTACTTC
>-|TRBV11-3|13|TRBJ1-3|-
CASSLVWGNTIYF
TGTGCCAGCAGCTTAGTCTGGGGGAACACCATATATTTT
>few|TRBV6-5|14|TRBJ1-5|-
CASSPDGSNQPQHF
TGTGCCAGCAGTCCGGACGGTAGCAATCAGCCCCAGCATTTT
>once|TRBV27|13|TRBJ1-5|-
CASSSTMDQPQHF
TGTGCCAGCAGTTCAACGATGGATCAGCCCCAGCATTTT
>-|TRBV11-2|12|TRBJ1-4|TRBD1
CASSPDREKLFF
TGTGCCAGCAGCCCGGACAGGGAAAAACTGTTTTTT